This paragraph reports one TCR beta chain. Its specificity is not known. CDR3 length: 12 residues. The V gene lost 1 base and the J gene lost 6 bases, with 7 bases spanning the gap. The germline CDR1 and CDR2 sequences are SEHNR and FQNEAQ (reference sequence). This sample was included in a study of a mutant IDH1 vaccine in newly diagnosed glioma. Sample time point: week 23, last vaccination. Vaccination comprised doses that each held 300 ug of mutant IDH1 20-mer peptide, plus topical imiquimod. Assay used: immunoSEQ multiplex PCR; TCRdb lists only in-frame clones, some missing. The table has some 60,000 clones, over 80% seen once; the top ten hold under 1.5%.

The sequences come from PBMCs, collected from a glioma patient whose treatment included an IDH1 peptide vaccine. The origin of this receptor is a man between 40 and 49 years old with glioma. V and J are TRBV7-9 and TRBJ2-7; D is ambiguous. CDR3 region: CASSLGKSEQYF. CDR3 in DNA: TGTGCCAGCAGCTTAGGCAAGTCCGAGCAGTACTTC.